The entry below gives a single T cell receptor beta chain sequence along with its context. The antigen remains unidentified. The data are from a study of blood T cells in healthy people across ages. Study observations and caveats: Versus aged donors, long-lived donors had higher diversity and more naive CD4+ cells.

V lost 4 bases, J lost 4 bases, and 8 bases stayed unmatched. Germline V gene lookup returns CDR1 ENHRY and CDR2 SYGVKD. The CDR3 runs to 16 residues. With a J-beta primer mix and a sample-barcoded 5' primer, a second PCR ran about 7 to 12 cycles. Each CDR3 protein is one row after TCRdb ran MiXCR on the 5' RACE reads. The sample has 850,000 to 1,100,000 distinct CDR3 sequences, 30% to 40% seen once. Sequenced sample: blood. The chain carries TRBV10-3 and TRBJ2-2, with TRBD2 identical over 8 bases. The source of this sequence is a man aged 18-30 years in good health. CDR3: CAISGGGGPTTGELFF. The CDR3, as DNA: TGTGCCATCAGTGGAGGCGGGGGGCCGACCACCGGGGAGCTGTTTTTT.